The rows below give T cell receptor beta chains drawn from one sample of a study of T cell repertoires in cytomegalovirus infection. TCRdb re-derived calls from the reads in MiXCR, one entry per CDR3 protein. In the table there are about 740,000 distinct CDR3 sequences, about 40% of which are singletons. The sequencing sample was made of PBMCs. The receptors derive from a human donor in good health (CMV status not recorded). Some clones in this sample may be carry-over from other donors' samples. Each CDR3 is given without its conserved first and last residue. The order of the fields is V gene, CDR3 protein.

V: TRBV12-3/TRBV12-4
CDR3: ASSSDVEEQY

V: TRBV2
CDR3: ASHTRSTSGGPTGELF

V: TRBV19
CDR3: ASSIRSAGNFYGYT

V: TRBV20-1
CDR3: SARGQGDTGELF

V: TRBV4-2
CDR3: ASSQDRRGRMNSPLH

V: TRBV14
CDR3: ASSHSGRNTEAF

V: TRBV10-3
CDR3: AISDLDRGGGYGYT

V: TRBV27
CDR3: ASSPTAGEFYNEQF

V: TRBV5-1
CDR3: ASSRITSSSYNEQF

V: TRBV7-2
CDR3: ASRPRGQGQETQY

V: TRBV18
CDR3: ASSPGTGGADTQY

V: TRBV7-2
CDR3: ASSPPRTEAF

V: TRBV6-2/TRBV6-3
CDR3: ASTHLTGGPLNTEAF

V: TRBV7-4
CDR3: ASSFPRGDEEKLF

V: TRBV20-1
CDR3: SGRVTGDYSPLH

V: TRBV7-9
CDR3: ASSTRQGVRTGELF

V: TRBV6-2/TRBV6-3
CDR3: ATRGRGLYEQY

V: TRBV19
CDR3: ASSIDGRNYGYT

V: TRBV7-2
CDR3: ASSRQSGKRMYNEQF

V: TRBV7-8
CDR3: ASSSPSGTGLGQPQH

V: TRBV12-3/TRBV12-4
CDR3: ASSPGTFSYGYT

V: TRBV9
CDR3: ASGDRGLDYGYT

V: TRBV6-1
CDR3: ASRLSTSGRSYEQY

V: TRBV6-5
CDR3: ASRGYGYT

V: TRBV11-2
CDR3: ASSPTRGFVSEQY

V: TRBV19
CDR3: ASMLTGENQPQH

V: TRBV11-2
CDR3: ASSFLRSSGANVMT

V: TRBV28
CDR3: ASSSPGTSRYNEQF

V: TRBV12-3/TRBV12-4
CDR3: ASSPQAGGSSYEQY

V: TRBV11-2
CDR3: ASSFSDRYTEAF

V: TRBV27
CDR3: ASKKGTANEKLF

V: TRBV4-2
CDR3: ASSQADHSGNTIY

V: TRBV7-9
CDR3: ASSLEWGRGNTIY

V: TRBV6-5
CDR3: ASSQGGTGSGEQY

V: TRBV19
CDR3: ASSTTGQGNQPQH